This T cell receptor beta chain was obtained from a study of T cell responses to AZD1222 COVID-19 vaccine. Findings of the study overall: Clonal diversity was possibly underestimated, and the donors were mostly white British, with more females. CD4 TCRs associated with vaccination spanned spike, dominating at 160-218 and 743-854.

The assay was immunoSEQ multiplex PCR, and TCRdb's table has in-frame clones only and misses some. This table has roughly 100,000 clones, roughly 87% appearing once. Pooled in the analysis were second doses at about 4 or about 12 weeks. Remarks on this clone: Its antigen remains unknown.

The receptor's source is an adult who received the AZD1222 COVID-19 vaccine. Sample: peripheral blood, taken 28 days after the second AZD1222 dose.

The CDR3 DNA sequence: TGTGCCAGCAGCTTACTGGCGGGACAAGAGGAAAAACTGTTTTTT. Translating it yields CASSLLAGQEEKLFF. The chain recombines TRBV7-9 with TRBJ1-4, with TRBD1 as a possible D gene (6 bases). Germline V lookup: CDR1 SEHNR, CDR2 FQNEAQ (reference sequence). CDR3 length: 15 amino acids. With 2 bases removed from V and 8 bases from J, the gap between germline ends came to 15 bases.